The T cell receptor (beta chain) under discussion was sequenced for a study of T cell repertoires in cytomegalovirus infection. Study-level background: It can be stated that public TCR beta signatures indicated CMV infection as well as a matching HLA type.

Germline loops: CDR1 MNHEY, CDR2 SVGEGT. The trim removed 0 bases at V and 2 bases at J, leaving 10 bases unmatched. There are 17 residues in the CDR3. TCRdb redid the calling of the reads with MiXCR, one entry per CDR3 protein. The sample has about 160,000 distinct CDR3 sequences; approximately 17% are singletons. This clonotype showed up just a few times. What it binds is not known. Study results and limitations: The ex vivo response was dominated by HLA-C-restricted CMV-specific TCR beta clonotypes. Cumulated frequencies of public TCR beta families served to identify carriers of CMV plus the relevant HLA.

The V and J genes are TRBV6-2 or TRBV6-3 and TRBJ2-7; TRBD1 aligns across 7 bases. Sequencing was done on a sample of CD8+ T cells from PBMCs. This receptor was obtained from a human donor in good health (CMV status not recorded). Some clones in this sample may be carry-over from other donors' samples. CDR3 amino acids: CASSYSIFRGSTYEQYF. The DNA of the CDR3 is TGTGCCAGCAGTTACTCGATTTTCAGGGGGTCCACCTACGAGCAGTACTTC.